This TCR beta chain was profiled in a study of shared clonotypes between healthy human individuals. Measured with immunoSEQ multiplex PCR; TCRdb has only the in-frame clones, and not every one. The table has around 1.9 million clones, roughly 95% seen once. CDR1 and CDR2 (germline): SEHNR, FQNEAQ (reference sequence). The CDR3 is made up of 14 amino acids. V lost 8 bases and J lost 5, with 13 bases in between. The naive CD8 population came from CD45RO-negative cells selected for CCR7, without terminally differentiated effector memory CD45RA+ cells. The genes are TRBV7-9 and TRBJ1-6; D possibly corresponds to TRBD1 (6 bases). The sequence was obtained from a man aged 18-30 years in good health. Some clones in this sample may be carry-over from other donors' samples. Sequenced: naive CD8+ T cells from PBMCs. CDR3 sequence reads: CASGRTAHNSPLHF. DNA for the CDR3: TGTGCCAGCGGCAGGACAGCCCATAATTCACCCCTCCACTTT. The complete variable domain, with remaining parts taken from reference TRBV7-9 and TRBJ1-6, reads DTGVSQNPRHKITKRGQNVTFRCDPISEHNRLYWYRQTLGQGPEFLTYFQNEAQLEKSRLLSDRFSAERPKGSFSTLEIQRTEQGDSAMYLCASGRTAHNSPLHFGNGTRLTVT.